This T cell receptor (beta chain) was captured in a study of T-cell reconstitution after alpha-beta-depleted transplantation in children. Study results and caveats: One year post-transplant, T-cell counts and diversity were largely derived from T cells produced anew. Reportedly, only several hundred clones from non-depleted graft cells drove alpha-beta T-cell counts at about two months. The origin of high day-60 TCRbeta diversity in some patients lay in surviving recipient T cells and thymic progenitors.

Unique molecular identifiers were used to barcode this TCRbeta library. MiXCR was run by TCRdb on the PCR reads, yielding one entry per CDR3 protein. The sample lists around 450,000 distinct CDR3 sequences; 43% were seen once. This CDR3 is built from 13 residues. Trimming at V came to 4 bases and at J to 6 bases, leaving 4 bases not matched to a gene. CDR1 is SGHTA and CDR2 is FQGTGA in the germline V gene. With respect to this clonotype: Its antigen is still unknown.

The chain joins TRBV7-3 to TRBJ2-3, with 7 bases aligning to TRBD1. The TCR originated in a girl aged 2-10 years with aplastic anemia, due to receive a stem cell transplant. The sequencing here drew on PBMCs, taken before TCRalphabeta/CD19-depleted stem cell transplant. The CDR3: CASSSGQVDTQYF. CDR3 sequence (DNA): TGTGCCAGCAGCTCCGGACAGGTCGATACGCAGTATTTT.